Listed below are T cell receptor beta chains from one sample, sequenced in a study of cytomegalovirus exposure and HLA in healthy donors. Only in-frame clones appear in the TCRdb table, and some are missing; sequencing was by immunoSEQ multiplex PCR. The sample holds 200,000 to 250,000 clones, 65% to 80% seen once. The sequencing input was PBMCs. All receptors come from a man aged 35-49 years in good health and CMV-seronegative. Each CDR3 is given with its conserved first and last residue. D genes are given only for firm matches. Size values are once, few and many counts, or a class for expanded clones, and some rows have none.

-,TRBV18,-,TRBJ2-5,TGTGCCAGCTCACCAGTCGGAGAGACCCAGTACTTC,CASSPVGETQYF
-,TRBV4-1,-,TRBJ2-7,TGCGCCAGCAGCCAGGATCAGGGATACGAGCAGTACTTC,CASSQDQGYEQYF
-,TRBV5-1,-,TRBJ2-3,TGCGCCAGCAGCTTGGACACGAGCACAGATACGCAGTATTTT,CASSLDTSTDTQYF
-,TRBV19,TRBD1,TRBJ2-7,TGTGCCAGTACGGGACAGGGGAGAGGCGAGCAGTACTTC,CASTGQGRGEQYF
once,TRBV18,TRBD1,TRBJ1-1,TGTGCCAGCACTTCCGGGACAGGGAGAACTGAAGCTTTCTTT,CASTSGTGRTEAFF
-,TRBV27,-,TRBJ2-7,TGTGCCAGCAGTTTATCCCTATTTTCCTACGAGCAGTACTTC,CASSLSLFSYEQYF
-,TRBV27,-,TRBJ1-4,TGTGCCAGCAGTTTATCAGGGGGTGGTGAAAAACTGTTTTTT,CASSLSGGGEKLFF
-,TRBV19,-,TRBJ2-1,TGTGCCAGTAAAGTAACCGGCGGGTCCTACAATGAGCAGTTCTTC,CASKVTGGSYNEQFF
-,TRBV4-1,TRBD2,TRBJ2-7,TGCGCCAGCAGCCAAGATCCGGGGGGATACGAGCAGTACTTC,CASSQDPGGYEQYF
-,TRBV7-2,-,TRBJ1-2,TGTGCCAGCAGCTTAGAACCCATGAGGGGCTACACCTTC,CASSLEPMRGYTF
-,TRBV6-1,-,TRBJ1-1,TGTGCCAGCAGCCCCAGTCCTGGTGGGAACACTGAAGCTTTCTTT,CASSPSPGGNTEAFF
-,TRBV6-1,TRBD2,TRBJ2-3,TGTGCCAGCCGAGTAGCGGGAGCTAGCACAGATACGCAGTATTTT,CASRVAGASTDTQYF
-,TRBV4-2,TRBD2,TRBJ2-2,TGTGCCAGCAGCCAGCGGAGCGGGGTGAACACCGGGGAGCTGTTTTTT,CASSQRSGVNTGELFF
-,TRBV5-6,TRBD1,TRBJ2-3,TGTGCCAGCAGCTTGGAACAGGGGCGTTATAATACGCAGTATTTT,CASSLEQGRYNTQYF
-,TRBV6-5,-,TRBJ1-1,TGTGCCAGCAGTTATTCCCTGACGGGAAACACTGAAGCTTTCTTT,CASSYSLTGNTEAFF
-,TRBV5-1,-,TRBJ2-5,TGCGCCAGCAGCAATCCAAGGGGGTTGGGGACCCAGTACTTC,CASSNPRGLGTQYF
once,TRBV19,-,TRBJ1-1,TGTGCCAGTAGGTCAGAACAGGGTATTAACACTGAAGCTTTCTTT,CASRSEQGINTEAFF
-,TRBV6-4,TRBD2,TRBJ2-1,TGTGCCAGCAGGCCCGCGGGGGGCTCCTACAATGAGCAGTTCTTC,CASRPAGGSYNEQFF
-,TRBV29-1,-,TRBJ2-1,TGCAGCGTTGTCGGACCGGAGGCGGGGAGCTCCTACAATGAGCAGTTCTTC,CSVVGPEAGSSYNEQFF
-,TRBV18,-,TRBJ1-1,TGTGCCACCTCCACGGGGTCTGCGATGAACACTGAAGCTTTCTTT,CATSTGSAMNTEAFF
once,TRBV15,TRBD1,TRBJ1-5,TGTGCCACCAGCAACGGGACAGGTGGCAATCAGCCCCAGCATTTT,CATSNGTGGNQPQHF
-,TRBV19,-,TRBJ2-7,TGTGCCAGTAGTACCTCGCTAGTCCTCGAGCAGTACTTC,CASSTSLVLEQYF
-,TRBV10-3,TRBD2,TRBJ2-5,TGTGCCATCAGTTTTAGCCTAGCGGGGGGCCAAGAGACCCAGTACTTC,CAISFSLAGGQETQYF
-,TRBV2,-,TRBJ1-5,TGTGCCAGCAGCAGACAGATCAATCAGCCCCAGCATTTT,CASSRQINQPQHF
-,TRBV9,TRBD1,TRBJ2-3,TGTGCCAGCAGCGTAGGGCAGGGGGCCACAGATACGCAGTATTTT,CASSVGQGATDTQYF
-,TRBV27,-,TRBJ2-3,TGTGCCAGCAGTTATTCCGGGAGTCAACAAGATACGCAGTATTTT,CASSYSGSQQDTQYF
-,TRBV27,-,TRBJ2-7,TGTGCCAGCAGTTTGCTTGAGGGCCACGAGCAGTACTTC,CASSLLEGHEQYF
-,TRBV4-3,TRBD1,TRBJ1-4,TGCGCCAGCAGCCGCAGGACAGGGGGCGCAACTAATGAAAAACTGTTTTTT,CASSRRTGGATNEKLFF
once,TRBV25-1,-,TRBJ1-3,TGTGCCAGCAGTGAGCGGACACTAATCTCTGGAAACACCATATATTTT,CASSERTLISGNTIYF
-,TRBV9,TRBD1,TRBJ2-5,TGTGCCAGCAGCGTTGGGACAGTGGGGACCCAGTACTTC,CASSVGTVGTQYF
-,TRBV18,-,TRBJ1-2,TGTGCCAGCTCACCACTTGCCGGACTGCTAGACTATGGCTACACCTTC,CASSPLAGLLDYGYTF
few,TRBV7-9,TRBD2,TRBJ2-7,TGTGCCAGCAGCGGGACTAGCGGGTCCTACGAGCAGTACTTC,CASSGTSGSYEQYF
-,TRBV12-5,-,TRBJ1-1,TGTGCTAGTGGTTTGGGGAGGGGCGCTGAAGCTTTCTTT,CASGLGRGAEAFF
-,TRBV15,TRBD2,TRBJ2-1,TGTGCCACCAGCAGAGGAGGCGGGGGGGTCTACAATGAGCAGTTCTTC,CATSRGGGGVYNEQFF
-,TRBV5-1,-,TRBJ1-1,TGCGCCAGCAGCTTGGATACGGGACTCAAAGCTTTCTTT,CASSLDTGLKAFF
-,TRBV5-5,TRBD2,TRBJ2-3,TGTGCCAGCAGCGCACCGGGGGGGTGGAGCACAGATACGCAGTATTTT,CASSAPGGWSTDTQYF
-,TRBV6-5,TRBD1,TRBJ1-1,TGTGCCAGCAGTAACAGGGGGCCGAACACTGAAGCTTTCTTT,CASSNRGPNTEAFF
-,TRBV7-3,-,TRBJ2-3,TGTGCCAGCAGCTTAGGGTCCTCTAGAGATACGCAGTATTTT,CASSLGSSRDTQYF
few,TRBV28,-,TRBJ2-7,TGTGCCAGCAGTTTAAGCGCAGGGGTCGAGCAGTACTTC,CASSLSAGVEQYF
-,TRBV7-6,-,TRBJ1-2,TGTGCCAGCAGCTCCCCGGGGGGCCTACCGCACTTC,CASSSPGGLPHF
-,TRBV7-2,TRBD2,TRBJ2-7,TGTGCCAGCAGCTTAGCGACTAGCGGGACCTACGAGCAGTACTTC,CASSLATSGTYEQYF
-,TRBV29-1,-,TRBJ1-2,TGCAGCGCCGCTGACAGCGGGTATGGCTACACCTTC,CSAADSGYGYTF
-,TRBV6-4,TRBD2,TRBJ2-3,TGTGCCAGCCAAGTCAGCGGGGGGAGCACAGATACGCAGTATTTT,CASQVSGGSTDTQYF
-,TRBV28,-,TRBJ2-5,TGTGCCAGCAGTTTATGGGAGGCCCAGTACTTC,CASSLWEAQYF
-,TRBV5-1,-,TRBJ2-1,TGCGCCAGCAGCAACCCGGACAGCCCCTACAATGAGCAGTTCTTC,CASSNPDSPYNEQFF
-,TRBV6-5,-,TRBJ2-7,TGTGCCAGCAGCTTGGACAGTAATCCAGCCTACGAGCAGTACTTC,CASSLDSNPAYEQYF
-,TRBV27,TRBD1,TRBJ2-7,TGTGCCAGCAGGGTTCTGGGACAGACAACCTACGAGCAGTACTTC,CASRVLGQTTYEQYF
many,TRBV10-1,TRBD1,TRBJ2-3,TGCGCCAGCAGCCCGACAGGGGAGTGGACAGATACGCAGTATTTT,CASSPTGEWTDTQYF
-,TRBV7-9,TRBD2,TRBJ2-3,TGTGCCAGCAGCTTCCTAGCGGGAAGCACAGATACGCAGTATTTT,CASSFLAGSTDTQYF
-,TRBV5-6,-,TRBJ1-2,TGTGCCAGCAGCATGGACAGCCTTAACTATGGCTACACCTTC,CASSMDSLNYGYTF
-,TRBV4-1,-,TRBJ1-5,TGCGCCAGCAGCCAAGAGCCAGACAGAGTTCAGCCCCAGCATTTT,CASSQEPDRVQPQHF
-,TRBV5-1,-,TRBJ2-1,TGCGCCAGCAGCCAGGGACACCGCAGCGATGAGCAGTTCTTC,CASSQGHRSDEQFF
few,TRBV6-6,-,TRBJ1-1,TGTGCCAGCACCGAACGACATTCGGAAGCTTTCTTT,CASTERHSEAFF
-,TRBV28,TRBD2,TRBJ2-7,TGTGCCAGCACCGACTCCCTCATATCGACTAGCGGTGGAACCTACGAGCAGTACTTC,CASTDSLISTSGGTYEQYF